This TCR beta chain originates from a study of T cell repertoires in cytomegalovirus infection. Study context: Evidence of both CMV infection and a matching HLA type came from public TCR beta signatures. Overall study findings and caveats: HLA-C-restricted CMV-specific TCR beta clonotypes were dominant in the ex vivo response.

The CDR3 is 15 residues long. The V gene lost 3 bases and the J gene lost 1 base, with 11 bases spanning the gap. Germline CDR1 reads LNHDA; CDR2 reads SQIVND (reference sequence). MiXCR, run by TCRdb on the reads, gives a single entry per CDR3 protein. The table records fewer than 850,000 distinct CDR3 sequences, 25% to 35% of them present only once. On this clonotype itself: Its specificity is not known.

The sequences come from cultured CD8+ T cells from PBMCs, collected from culture after CMV antigen stimulation. This sequence originates from a human donor in good health (CMV status not recorded). Some clones in this sample may be carry-over from other donors' samples. The chain is built from TRBV19 and TRBJ2-3; possible D gene TRBD2, 6 bases. In DNA form, the CDR3 reads TGTGCCAGTAGTATCTGGGCTAGCGGCACAGATACGCAGTATTTT. This encodes CASSIWASGTDTQYF. Together with reference TRBV19 and TRBJ2-3, the CDR3 gives the full variable domain: DGGITQSPKYLFRKEGQNVTLSCEQNLNHDAMYWYRQDPGQGLRLIYYSQIVNDFQKGDIAEGYSVSREKKESFPLTVTSAQKNPTAFYLCASSIWASGTDTQYFGPGTRLTVL.